This T cell receptor beta chain was found in a study of PD-1 blockade in classical Hodgkin lymphoma. Looking at the study overall: A 3 mg/kg intravenous dose of nivolumab was received by patients every 2 weeks.

Germline V lookup: CDR1 SNHLY, CDR2 FYNNEI. The trim removed 3 bases at V and 4 bases at J, leaving 5 bases unmatched. CDR3 length: 14 residues. Libraries were prepared by immunoSEQ multiplex PCR; TCRdb keeps only in-frame clonotypes and omits some of them. The table includes tens of thousands of clones, around nine tenths detected once. The time point: cycle 4 day 1 (C4D1), after less than seven weeks of nivolumab. Every single patient, without exception, relapsed after autologous stem cell transplantation, and brentuximab vedotin exposure varied. Relapsed/refractory classical Hodgkin lymphoma patients had complete, partial or progressive responses.

The J gene is TRBJ2-7, the V gene TRBV2; 8 nucleotides match TRBD1. The specimen was peripheral blood mononuclear cells (PBMCs), collected before the fourth cycle of nivolumab. The receptor was isolated from a human donor with classical Hodgkin lymphoma. This CDR3 is CASSEDRVVYEQYF. In DNA, the CDR3 is TGTGCCAGCAGTGAGGACAGGGTCGTTTACGAGCAGTACTTC.